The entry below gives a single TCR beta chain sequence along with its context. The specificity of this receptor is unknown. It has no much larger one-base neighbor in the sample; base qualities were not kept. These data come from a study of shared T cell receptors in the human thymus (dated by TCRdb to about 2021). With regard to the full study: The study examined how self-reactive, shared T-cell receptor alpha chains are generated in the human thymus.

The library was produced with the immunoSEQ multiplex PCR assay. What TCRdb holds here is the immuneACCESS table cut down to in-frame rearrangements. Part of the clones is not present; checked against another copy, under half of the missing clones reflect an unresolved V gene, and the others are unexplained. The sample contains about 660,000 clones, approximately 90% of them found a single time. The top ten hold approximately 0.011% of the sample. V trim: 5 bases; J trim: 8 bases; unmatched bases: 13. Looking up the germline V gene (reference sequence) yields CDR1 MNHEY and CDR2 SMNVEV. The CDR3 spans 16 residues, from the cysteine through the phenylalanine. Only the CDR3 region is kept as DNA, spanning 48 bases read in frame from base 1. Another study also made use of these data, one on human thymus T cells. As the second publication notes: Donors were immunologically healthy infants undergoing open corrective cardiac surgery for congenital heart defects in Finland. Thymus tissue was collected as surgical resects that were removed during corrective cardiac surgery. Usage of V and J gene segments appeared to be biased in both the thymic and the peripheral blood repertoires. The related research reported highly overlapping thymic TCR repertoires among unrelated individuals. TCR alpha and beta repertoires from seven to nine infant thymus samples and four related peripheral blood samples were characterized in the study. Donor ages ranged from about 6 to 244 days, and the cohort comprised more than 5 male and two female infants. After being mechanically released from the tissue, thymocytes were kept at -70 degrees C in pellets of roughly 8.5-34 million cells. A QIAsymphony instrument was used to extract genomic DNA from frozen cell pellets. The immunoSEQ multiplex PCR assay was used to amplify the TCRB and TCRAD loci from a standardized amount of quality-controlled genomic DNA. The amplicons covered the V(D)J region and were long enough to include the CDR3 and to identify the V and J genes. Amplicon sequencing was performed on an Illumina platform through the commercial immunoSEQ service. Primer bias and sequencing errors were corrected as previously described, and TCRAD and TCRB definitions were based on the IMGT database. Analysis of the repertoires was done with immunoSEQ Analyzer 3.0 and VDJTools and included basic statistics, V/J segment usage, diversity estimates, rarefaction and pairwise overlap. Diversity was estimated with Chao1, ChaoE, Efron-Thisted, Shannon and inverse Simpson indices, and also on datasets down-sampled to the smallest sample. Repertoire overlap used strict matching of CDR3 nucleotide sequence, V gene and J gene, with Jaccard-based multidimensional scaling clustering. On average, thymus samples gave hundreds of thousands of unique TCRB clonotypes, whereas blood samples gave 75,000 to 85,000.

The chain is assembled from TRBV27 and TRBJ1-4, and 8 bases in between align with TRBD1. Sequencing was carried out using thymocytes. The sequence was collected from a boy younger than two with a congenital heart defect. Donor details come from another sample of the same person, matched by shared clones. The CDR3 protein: CASSGRLGQGVEKLFF. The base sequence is TGTGCCAGCAGTGGCCGTCTCGGACAGGGTGTGGAAAAACTGTTTTTT.